This T cell receptor beta chain was observed in a study of cytotoxic CD8 clonotypes in ibrutinib-treated CLL. The study, taken as a whole, reports: The times at which samples were taken varied between sustained-remission and progressing patients.

V dropped 5 bases and J dropped 6 bases, with 9 bases sitting between them. Germline V lookup: CDR1 SGHTA, CDR2 FQGNSA. CDR3 length: 12 amino acids. Sequencing used immunoSEQ multiplex PCR; TCRdb keeps in-frame clones, though not all of them. This sample has 52,000 or so clones, with around 52% found just once. Notes on this clone: Its matching antigen is unknown.

The sequences come from PBMCs, collected at disease progression, from a patient treated with ibrutinib. The clonotype comes from a human donor with chronic lymphocytic leukemia. The V gene is TRBV7-2, the J gene TRBJ2-3; no clear D. The CDR3: CASSVGSDTQYF. The DNA of the CDR3 is TGTGCCAGCAGCGTAGGGTCTGATACGCAGTATTTT.